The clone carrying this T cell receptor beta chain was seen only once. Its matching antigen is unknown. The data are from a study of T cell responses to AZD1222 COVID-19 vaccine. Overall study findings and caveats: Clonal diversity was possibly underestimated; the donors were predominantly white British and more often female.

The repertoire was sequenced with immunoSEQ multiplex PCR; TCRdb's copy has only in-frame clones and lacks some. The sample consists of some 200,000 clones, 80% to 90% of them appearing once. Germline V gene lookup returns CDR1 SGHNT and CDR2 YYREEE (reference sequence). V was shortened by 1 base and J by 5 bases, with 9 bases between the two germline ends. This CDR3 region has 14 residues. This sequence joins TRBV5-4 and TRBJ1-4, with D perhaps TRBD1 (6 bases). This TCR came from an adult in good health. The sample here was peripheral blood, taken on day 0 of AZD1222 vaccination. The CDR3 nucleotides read TGTGCCAGCAGCTTGAAGGGGGTGAATGAAAAACTGTTTTTT. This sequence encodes CASSLKGVNEKLFF.